One sample yielded the 32 T cell receptor beta chains listed below, sequenced in a study of OX40 agonist ivuxolimab in advanced cancers. Libraries were prepared by immunoSEQ multiplex PCR; TCRdb keeps only in-frame clonotypes and omits some of them. The sample holds tens of thousands of clones, roughly 86% seen once. The sample consisted of CD4+ or CD8+ T cells sorted from blood, taken in a trial of the OX40 agonist ivuxolimab. The receptors shown here come from an adult with an advanced solid tumor such as melanoma, head and neck, liver or kidney cancer.

The J gene is TRBJ1-5, the V gene TRBV18; D possibly corresponds to TRBD1 (6 bases). CDR1 and CDR2 from the germline V gene are KGHSH and LQKENI. This CDR3 contains 13 residues. Trimming removed 4 bases from V and 9 bases from J, with 13 bases in between. This CDR3 reads CASSQGHPGPQHF. The CDR3, as DNA: TGTGCCAGCTCACAGGGACACCCAGGGCCCCAGCATTTT. Filled out from reference TRBV18 and TRBJ1-5, the complete variable domain reads NAGVMQNPRHLVRRRGQEARLRCSPMKGHSHVYWYRQLPEEGLKFMVYLQKENIIDESGMPKERFSAEFPKEGPSILRIQQVVRGDSAAYFCASSQGHPGPQHFGDGTRLSIL.

This sequence joins TRBV6-5 and TRBJ2-7; TRBD1 matches at 12 bases. In germline, CDR1 is MNHEY, CDR2 SVGAGI. The CDR3 consists of 15 residues. V was pared by 8 bases and J by 6 bases, with 11 bases of the junction left unmatched. The chain's CDR3 is CASSLGGTGGREQYF. The CDR3 nucleotides read TGTGCCAGCTCCCTGGGGGGGACAGGGGGCCGCGAGCAGTACTTC.

This clone appeared once. CDR3 protein: CASREGTSRSEQFF. In nucleotides, the CDR3 is TGTGCCAGCAGGGAGGGGACTAGCCGGAGTGAGCAGTTCTTC. The chain employs TRBV2 and TRBJ2-1, with 9 bases that match TRBD2. The CDR3 has 14 residues. J gave up 9 bases and V 6 bases, and 9 bases lay outside the gene matches. Per the germline V gene, CDR1 is SNHLY and CDR2 is FYNNEI.

The chain joins TRBV27 to TRBJ2-2; 8 nucleotides match TRBD1. The CDR3 covers 14 residues. Germline V gives CDR1 MNHEY, CDR2 SMNVEV (reference sequence). Trimming cost V 5 bases and J 6 bases; bases outside gene matches: 5. CDR3 sequence (DNA): TGTGCCAGCAGTCCGATGACAGGGGCCGGGGAGCTGTTTTTT. Translating it yields CASSPMTGAGELFF.

This chain connects TRBV28 to TRBJ2-2; D is possibly TRBD2 (6 bases). The CDR3 totals 16 residues. Per the germline V gene, CDR1 is MDHEN and CDR2 is SYDVKM. The V end lost 7 bases, the J end lost 0 bases, and 15 bases lay between the germline ends. The CDR3 is CASTPGGGPNTGELFF. The CDR3 DNA follows: TGTGCCAGCACCCCTGGGGGAGGACCGAACACCGGGGAGCTGTTTTTT.

The CDR3 DNA is TGTGCCAGTAGTAATTTCGGGGCAGCCTACGAGCAGTACTTC. Encoded protein: CASSNFGAAYEQYF. The rearrangement joins TRBV19 to TRBJ2-7; D tentatively fits TRBD1 or TRBD2 (5 bases each). Per the germline V gene, CDR1 is LNHDA and CDR2 is SQIVND (reference sequence). The CDR3 has 14 residues. Between the trimmed V and J ends, which lost 4 bases and 2 bases, there was a span of 12 bases.

This clone is a singleton in its sample. The chain has TRBV2 and TRBJ2-5; D gene unclear. Trimming cost V 4 bases and J 2 bases, with 8 bases left between them. Germline CDR1 and CDR2: SNHLY and FYNNEI. The CDR3 loop spans 13 amino acids. The CDR3 region has the DNA TGTGCCAGCAGTGTTAACAGTCAAGAGACCCAGTACTTC. Translation: CASSVNSQETQYF. Variable domain in full (rest from reference TRBV2 and TRBJ2-5): EPEVTQTPSHQVTQMGQEVILRCVPISNHLYFYWYRQILGQKVEFLVSFYNNEISEKSEIFDDQFSVERPDGSNFTLKIRSTKLEDSAMYFCASSVNSQETQYFGPGTRLLVL.

The chain carries TRBV29-1 and TRBJ1-1; D is undetermined. The V end lost 6 bases, the J end lost 6 bases, and 20 bases lay between the germline ends. In germline, CDR1 is SQVTM, CDR2 ANQGSEA. The CDR3 sequence is 14 residues long. CDR3 DNA: TGCAGCGTCGTCCGGACCTTCACGTCACCTGAAGCTTTCTTT. It yields the protein CSVVRTFTSPEAFF.

The V gene is TRBV7-9, the J gene TRBJ2-5; a weak D match, TRBD2 (6 bases). CDR3 length: 16 amino acids. The V gene lost 4 bases and the J gene lost 2 bases, with 17 bases spanning the gap. From germline, CDR1 is SEHNR and CDR2 FQNEAQ (reference sequence). This CDR3 reads CASSSNLANKQETQYF. The CDR3 DNA sequence: TGTGCCAGCAGCTCCAATCTAGCGAACAAACAAGAGACCCAGTACTTC.

The chain recombines TRBV28 with TRBJ1-2; D might be TRBD1 (6 bases). Trimming took 6 bases from V and 7 from J, leaving 12 bases between them. The CDR3 is 12 residues long. CDR1 and CDR2 from the germline V gene are MDHEN and SYDVKM. The CDR3 region has the DNA TGTGCCAGCAGGCAGGGGCAAGGTGGCTACACCTTC. Its protein product is CASRQGQGGYTF.

This clone was seen once. The CDR3 nucleotides read TGTGCCAGCAGCCACCTTTATGAAGGCGCTGAAGCTTTCTTT. This gives the protein CASSHLYEGAEAFF. V is TRBV14 and J is TRBJ1-1; D is uncertain. This CDR3 comprises 14 residues. The germline CDR1 and CDR2 sequences are SGHDN and FVKESK. V was trimmed by 3 bases and J by 6 bases, leaving 14 bases between them.

The V gene is TRBV18, the J gene TRBJ2-1; 9 bases line up with TRBD2. J lost 8 bases, V lost 3 bases, and 8 bases had no gene match. Germline assignment: CDR1 KGHSH and CDR2 LQKENI. The length of the CDR3 is 15 residues. The CDR3 protein is CASSPSLAGRDEQFF. As DNA, the CDR3 is TGTGCCAGCTCACCTTCTCTAGCGGGGAGGGATGAGCAGTTCTTC.

The genes are TRBV5-1 and TRBJ1-5; weak D call: TRBD1 (6 bases). V lost 2 bases and J 5 bases, leaving 11 bases between the germline ends. This CDR3 spans 14 amino acids. CDR1 is SGHRS and CDR2 is YFSETQ in the germline V gene. The DNA of the CDR3 is TGCGCCAGCAGCTTAGGAGCAGGGGATCAGCCCCAGCATTTT. It encodes CASSLGAGDQPQHF.

J is TRBJ2-5 and V is TRBV5-1; 12 bases match TRBD2. Germline values: CDR1 SGHRS, CDR2 YFSETQ. The CDR3 consists of 18 residues. V dropped 4 bases and J dropped 4; count of bases not matched to a gene: 14. CDR3 residues: CASSPGPRLAGVSETQYF. CDR3 nucleotides: TGCGCCAGCAGCCCCGGACCCAGACTAGCGGGAGTGTCAGAGACCCAGTACTTC.

The V and J genes are TRBV5-1 and TRBJ2-3, with a possible D match to TRBD1 (5 bases). Germline lookup yields CDR1 SGHRS and CDR2 YFSETQ. V lost 0 bases, J lost 2 bases, and 22 bases lay in between. This CDR3 region has 19 residues. DNA for the CDR3: TGCGCCAGCAGCTTGGGATGGGGCGAGGCCAGACCCCACACAGATACGCAGTATTTT. This gives the protein CASSLGWGEARPHTDTQYF.

V and J are TRBV5-4 and TRBJ1-2, with D unclear. This CDR3 contains 14 residues. Germline V gene data show CDR1 as SGHNT and CDR2 as YYREEE (reference sequence). Trimming shortened V by 4 bases and J by 0 bases, and 10 bases separated the two germline ends. The CDR3 DNA follows: TGTGCCAGCAGCCGCGCCCAATCTAACTATGGCTACACCTTC. Protein: CASSRAQSNYGYTF.

V and J are TRBV5-1 and TRBJ2-3, with D perhaps TRBD1 (6 bases). Germline CDR1 reads SGHRS; CDR2 reads YFSETQ. This CDR3 spans 14 amino acids. The V gene lost 0 bases and the J gene lost 2 bases, with 7 bases spanning the gap. This CDR3 reads CASSLDRATDTQYF. CDR3 in DNA: TGCGCCAGCAGCTTGGACAGGGCCACAGATACGCAGTATTTT.

CDR3 bases: TGCGCCAGCAGCTTGATCGAGCGGAACTCCTACAATGAGCAGTTCTTC. Translation: CASSLIERNSYNEQFF. The chain recombines TRBV5-1 with TRBJ2-1; possibly TRBD2 for D (5 bases). V dropped 1 base and J dropped 0 bases, with 11 bases sitting between them. CDR1 SGHRS and CDR2 YFSETQ come from the germline V gene. This CDR3 region has 16 residues.

The chain has TRBV28 and TRBJ2-3; D not certain. The CDR3 runs to 17 residues. Germline V gene sequence: CDR1 MDHEN, CDR2 SYDVKM. V was clipped by 5 bases and J by 2 bases, with 20 bases between them. The CDR3 DNA is TGTGCCAGCAGTCGTTTCCCTCTTGGGGTTCTCACAGATACGCAGTATTTT. The encoded protein is CASSRFPLGVLTDTQYF.

DNA for the CDR3: TGTGCCAGCAGCTTGGAGGCAGTCCAAGAGACCCAGTACTTC. This sequence encodes CASSLEAVQETQYF. This chain joins TRBV5-4 and TRBJ2-5; D unresolved. V dropped 0 bases and J dropped 1 base, with 7 bases sitting between them. Germline V gene data show CDR1 as SGHNT and CDR2 as YYREEE (reference sequence). The CDR3 is 14 residues long.

The chain combines TRBV7-9 with TRBJ2-7, with 9 positions matching TRBD1. The CDR3 loop spans 16 amino acids. V dropped 4 bases and J dropped 6; count of bases not matched to a gene: 13. The germline gives CDR1 SEHNR, CDR2 FQNEAQ (reference sequence). The CDR3 spells CASSSRDWDRAGEQYF. The DNA for the CDR3 is TGTGCCAGCAGCTCCCGGGATTGGGACAGGGCTGGCGAGCAGTACTTC.

The table lists this clone with a few counts. The V and J genes are TRBV19 and TRBJ1-2; no definite D call. The CDR3 spans 12 residues. Looked up from germline, CDR1 is LNHDA and CDR2 is SQIVND (reference sequence). Trimming took 2 bases from V and 5 from J, leaving 6 bases between them. The CDR3 sequence is CASSIRGYGYTF. The DNA for the CDR3 is TGTGCCAGTAGTATACGGGGATATGGCTACACCTTC.

The V call is TRBV5-5, the J call TRBJ2-2; weak D call: TRBD1 (6 bases). Germline V CDR1 and CDR2: SGHKS, YYEKEE (reference sequence). Trimming left V 1 base short and J 4 bases short, with 8 bases between. This CDR3 region has 14 residues. The CDR3 protein is CASSLNRATGELFF. CDR3 coding DNA: TGTGCCAGCAGCTTGAACAGGGCCACCGGGGAGCTGTTTTTT.

V gene TRBV6-1 combines with J gene TRBJ2-4; TRBD2 aligns across 9 bases. The J segment lost 1 base and the V segment lost 3 bases, leaving 7 bases of the junction unmatched. CDR1 and CDR2 (germline): MNHNS, SASEGT. The length of the CDR3 is 17 residues. As DNA, the CDR3 is TGTGCCAGCAGTGACCCTAGCGGGACCAGTGCCAAAAACATTCAGTACTTC. Amino acid sequence: CASSDPSGTSAKNIQYF.

CDR3 DNA sequence: TGTGCCAGCAGTGCAGGACTAGTTCCCACCGGGGAGCTGTTTTTT. This codes for CASSAGLVPTGELFF. The rearrangement uses TRBV28 and TRBJ2-2, with 7 positions matching TRBD2. The germline gives CDR1 MDHEN, CDR2 SYDVKM. The J segment lost 4 bases and the V segment lost 5 bases, leaving 7 bases of the junction unmatched. The CDR3 is made up of 15 amino acids.

This clone has a handful of counts. The V call is TRBV28, the J call TRBJ2-7; 9 nucleotides match TRBD2. Trimming removed 5 bases from V and 5 bases from J; junction bases left unmatched: 7. The germline V gene encodes CDR1 MDHEN and CDR2 SYDVKM. This CDR3 comprises 14 residues. The CDR3: CASSQSGRRNEQYF. CDR3 DNA: TGTGCCAGCAGTCAGAGCGGGAGGAGAAACGAGCAGTACTTC.

The V gene is TRBV6-1, the J gene TRBJ2-3; 8 positions match TRBD2. The CDR3 totals 15 residues. Trimming took 3 bases from V and 2 from J; bases not matched to a gene: 4. Germline lookup yields CDR1 MNHNS and CDR2 SASEGT. The DNA of the CDR3 is TGTGCCAGCAGTGATACACTAGCGGTCACAGATACGCAGTATTTT. The encoded protein is CASSDTLAVTDTQYF.

This chain connects TRBV21-1 to TRBJ2-5; the D call in the table, TRBD1, was not verified against the DNA. TRBV21-1 is reported as a pseudogene. The CDR3 sequence is 13 residues long. The DNA of the CDR3 is TGTGCCAGCACCCAAAAAAAGGGGGAGACCCAGTACTTC. Translated, it gives CASTQKKGETQYF.

The gene calls are TRBV10-3 and TRBJ2-7, with D maybe TRBD2 (5 bases). The V gene lost 0 bases and the J gene lost 6 bases, with 9 bases spanning the gap. Germline V CDR1 and CDR2: ENHRY, SYGVKD. The CDR3 contains 13 residues. CDR3 sequence reads: CAISESSGVEQYF. CDR3 bases: TGTGCCATCAGTGAGTCTTCCGGGGTCGAGCAGTACTTC.

This clone rates as medium-sized. The V and J genes are TRBV7-9 and TRBJ1-1; D is unresolved. The CDR3 has 16 residues. V was cut by 4 bases and J by 1 base, with 16 bases left in between. In germline, CDR1 is SEHNR, CDR2 FQNEAQ (reference sequence). The CDR3 protein is CASSSPTGSTNTEAFF. Here the CDR3 DNA reads TGTGCCAGCAGCTCCCCCACGGGTTCCACGAACACTGAAGCTTTCTTT.

The rearrangement joins TRBV6-6 to TRBJ2-7; D uncertain. The CDR3 sequence is 13 residues long. CDR1 is MNHNY, CDR2 SVGAGI, per germline (reference sequence). Between the trimmed V and J ends, which lost 2 bases and 0 bases, there was a span of 5 bases. The CDR3 nucleotides read TGTGCCAGCAGTTACGGGGACTCCTACGAGCAGTACTTC. It encodes CASSYGDSYEQYF.

The rearrangement uses TRBV6-6 and TRBJ1-1; D unresolved. Between the trimmed V and J ends, which lost 2 bases and 7 bases, there was a span of 11 bases. This CDR3 is 13 amino acids long. Germline V lookup: CDR1 MNHNY, CDR2 SVGAGI (reference sequence). The CDR3 reads CASSYRMYGEAFF. The CDR3 DNA follows: TGTGCCAGCAGTTACCGGATGTATGGTGAAGCTTTCTTT.